The sequence of this T cell receptor beta chain was determined in a study of cytomegalovirus exposure and HLA in healthy donors. Profiled with immunoSEQ multiplex PCR; TCRdb holds only in-frame clones, not every one. The sample yields 150,000 to 250,000 clones, about three quarters seen once. The sample holds one count of this clone. The study drew the donors from its 120-subject validation cohort, separate from the roughly 700-subject first cohort. The TCR originated in a woman aged 25-40 years in good health and CMV-seronegative. Sequences were obtained from PBMCs.

CDR3 DNA sequence: TGTGCCAGCAGTTACGGACAGGGGAGTGGCAATCAGCCCCAGCATTTT. Protein product: CASSYGQGSGNQPQHF. This sequence joins TRBV6-6 and TRBJ1-5; 9 bases align to TRBD1. The CDR3 is 16 amino acids. CDR1 is MNHNY, CDR2 SVGAGI, per germline (reference sequence). V shed 2 bases, J shed 2 bases, and the junction held 4 bases outside the gene matches.